This is a list of T cell receptor beta chains from one sample in a study of blood T cells in healthy people across ages. TCRdb redid the calling of the 5' RACE reads with MiXCR, one entry per CDR3 protein. The sample holds about 1.6 million distinct CDR3 sequences, about 35% seen once. What was sequenced was blood. The origin of the receptors is a woman in her 30s in good health. Both conserved end residues are part of each CDR3. A D gene is named only where the DNA matches it firmly. Clone size is not always given. Where it is, it says once, few, many or a class for expanded clones.

j_call clone_size d_call v_call cdr3_nt cdr3_aa
TRBJ2-7 . TRBD1 TRBV14 TGTGCCAGCAGCCAACCGGGACAGGGCGTCGAGCAGTACTTC CASSQPGQGVEQYF
TRBJ2-1 . TRBD1 TRBV11-2 TGTGCCAGCAGCTCCCGGCCAGGGGGCAATGAGCAGTTCTTC CASSSRPGGNEQFF
TRBJ1-2 few . TRBV29-1 TGCAGCGTCGGACAGAAACTTACCTCCTATGGCTACACCTTC CSVGQKLTSYGYTF
TRBJ1-3 . . TRBV20-1 TGCAGTGCAGGGCGGCAGGGCAGAGGAAACACCATATATTTT CSAGRQGRGNTIYF
TRBJ2-1 few TRBD2 TRBV29-1 TGCAGCGTAGCCGGGGGGGCGTCCTACAATGAGCAGTTCTTC CSVAGGASYNEQFF
TRBJ1-1 . . TRBV7-9 TGTGCCAGCAGCTCGACTGACGGCCTAAGGACTTTCTTT CASSSTDGLRTFF
TRBJ2-5 many . TRBV12-3/TRBV12-4 TGTGCCAGCCAGGCCCCCGAAAGGACCCAGTACTTC CASQAPERTQYF
TRBJ2-5 . . TRBV7-3 TGTGCCAGCAGCTTAGGAGCGAGGTACCAAGAGACCCAGTACTTC CASSLGARYQETQYF
TRBJ2-3 once TRBD2 TRBV7-2 TGTGCCAGCAGCTTAGAGAGCGGGAGAAGCACAGATACGCAGTATTTT CASSLESGRSTDTQYF
TRBJ2-5 . . TRBV19 TGTGCCAGTAGTATTCGTGTGACAGACCAAGAGACCCAGTACTTC CASSIRVTDQETQYF
TRBJ2-7 . TRBD1 TRBV18 TGTGCCAGCTCACCACGGACAGGAATACATACAGATACCTACGAGCAGTACTTC CASSPRTGIHTDTYEQYF
TRBJ1-4 many . TRBV20-1 TGCAGTGCTAGAGATCGGGCGCGTGAAAAACTGTTTTTT CSARDRAREKLFF
TRBJ2-3 few . TRBV2 TGTGCCGCCAGGGGACTTCCCACAGATACGCAGTATTTT CAARGLPTDTQYF
TRBJ2-1 few TRBD2 TRBV11-1 TGTGCCAGCAGCTTAGCGAGGGCTAGCGGGAGTGGCTACAATGAGCAGTTCTTC CASSLARASGSGYNEQFF
TRBJ2-7 . TRBD2 TRBV11-2 TGTACCAGCAGCCTTCTAGCGGGGGGCCACGAGCAGTACTTC CTSSLLAGGHEQYF
TRBJ2-3 . . TRBV23-1 TGCGCCAGATCCAGGGGAGACACAGATACGCAGTATTTT CARSRGDTDTQYF
TRBJ2-1 . TRBD2 TRBV19 TGTGCCAGTAGTGAGACTAGCGGAGTTCCCCTCAATGAGCAGTTCTTC CASSETSGVPLNEQFF
TRBJ2-5 . TRBD1 TRBV20-1 TGCAGTGCTAGAGAGCGGACAGGGGGTAGTGGGGAGACCCAGTACTTC CSARERTGGSGETQYF
TRBJ2-3 many . TRBV29-1 TGCAGCGTTGATTTGGGCAGAAGCACAGATACGCAGTATTTT CSVDLGRSTDTQYF
TRBJ2-7 . . TRBV5-1 TGCGCCAGCAGCGTGGGTCAGACCCACTCCTACGAGCAGTACTTC CASSVGQTHSYEQYF
TRBJ2-3 . . TRBV7-2 TGTGCCAGCAGCTTAGCAGCTAGGGGCAGAGATACGCAGTATTTT CASSLAARGRDTQYF
TRBJ2-7 . . TRBV30 TGTGCCTGGAGTGTAAACAGGTGGAGCGAGCAGTACTTC CAWSVNRWSEQYF
TRBJ2-5 . . TRBV18 TGTGCCAGCTCACCAATCTACAGGGATCCCCAAGAGACCCAGTACTTC CASSPIYRDPQETQYF
TRBJ2-7 few . TRBV5-5 TGTGCCAGCAGCTTGGCACAGACATCCTACGAGCAGTACTTC CASSLAQTSYEQYF
TRBJ1-2 few . TRBV6-1 TGTGCCAGTCGAGGAGGGGCCGGCTACACCTTC CASRGGAGYTF
TRBJ1-5 many . TRBV20-1 TGCAGTGCTAGGGAGGGTTCTAGCAATCAGCCCCAGCATTTT CSAREGSSNQPQHF
TRBJ2-5 . . TRBV5-6 TGTGCCAGCAGCCCGCTGGAGGGGAGCTCCAGGGCCCAGTACTTC CASSPLEGSSRAQYF
TRBJ2-7 few . TRBV20-1 TGCAGTGCTAGAGATTATGGCCAGAACGAGCAGTACTTC CSARDYGQNEQYF
TRBJ1-2 few . TRBV28 TGTGCCAGCAGTTCGCCAGGGTATTCCTATGGCTACACCTTC CASSSPGYSYGYTF
TRBJ2-6 . . TRBV3-1 TGTGCCAGCAGCCTTACGAAAGGGTTCCTGACTTTC CASSLTKGFLTF
TRBJ2-1 few TRBD1 TRBV9 TGTGCCAGCAGCGTAGCATCGGGACAGGGCTACAATGAGCAGTTCTTC CASSVASGQGYNEQFF
TRBJ1-2 . . TRBV27 TGTGCCAGCAGTCCCCACCGACAAGTTTTCTATGGCTACACCTTC CASSPHRQVFYGYTF
TRBJ1-1 . . TRBV2 TGTGCCAGCAAAGAGGGAACTGAAGCTTTCTTT CASKEGTEAFF
TRBJ2-1 . TRBD1 TRBV11-2 TGTGCCAGCAGCCTTCAACAGGGGTCCTACAATGAGCAGTTCTTC CASSLQQGSYNEQFF
TRBJ2-7 . . TRBV5-1 TGCGCCAGCAGCTTGTATAAACAGCCCTACGAGCAGTACTTC CASSLYKQPYEQYF
TRBJ2-5 few TRBD2 TRBV3-1 TGTGCCAGCAGCCAAGTGGCTAGCGGGACAATCCAAGAGACCCAGTACTTC CASSQVASGTIQETQYF
TRBJ2-3 few . TRBV10-3 TGTGCCATCAGTGAGTCGCTGGCCCCAGATACGCAGTATTTT CAISESLAPDTQYF
TRBJ2-5 . . TRBV7-9 TGTGCCAGCAGCTTAGCATCGGGATCCCTGGAGACCCAGTACTTC CASSLASGSLETQYF
TRBJ2-1 . TRBD1 TRBV6-1 TGTGCCAGCAGCCACACCGGACAGGGAAGCTATGGGTTCTTC CASSHTGQGSYGFF
TRBJ2-7 few TRBD2 TRBV20-1 TGCAGTGGGGAGGGCCCGAGCTCCTACGAGCAGTACTTC CSGEGPSSYEQYF
TRBJ2-3 . TRBD2 TRBV20-1 TGCAGTGCTAGACCCCCGAGAGCGGGGGACACAGATACGCAGTATTTT CSARPPRAGDTDTQYF
TRBJ2-1 . . TRBV7-2 TGTGCCAGCAGCCTAGGGACCGCGGGGAGTAGGAGGGATGAGCAGTTCTTC CASSLGTAGSRRDEQFF
TRBJ2-2 . TRBD2 TRBV7-3 TGTGCCAGCAGCTTAGCGGGAGACCGCACCAGGGAGCTGTTTTTT CASSLAGDRTRELFF
TRBJ2-7 . TRBD2 TRBV2 TGTGCCAGCAGACGACTAGCGGCCGACCCCTACGAGCAGTACTTC CASRRLAADPYEQYF
TRBJ2-1 few TRBD1 TRBV7-3 TGTGCCAGCAGCTTAACGGGGAGACAGGGGTCTGGCGATGAGCAGTTCTTC CASSLTGRQGSGDEQFF
TRBJ2-3 . . TRBV6-2/TRBV6-3 TGTGCCAGCAGTCCTGCCCGGGCCCCCCGAGATACGCAGTATTTT CASSPARAPRDTQYF
TRBJ2-4 . TRBD2 TRBV3-1 TGTGCCAGCAGCCAAGGTCTAGCGGCACAAAACATTCAGTACTTC CASSQGLAAQNIQYF
TRBJ2-5 many . TRBV4-1 TGCGCCAGCAGCCCGACTGGGGGCCCACAAGAGACCCAGTACTTC CASSPTGGPQETQYF
TRBJ2-1 few . TRBV12-3/TRBV12-4 TGTGCCAGCAGTGGGATGAATGAGCAGTTCTTC CASSGMNEQFF
TRBJ2-5 . . TRBV11-2 TGTGCCAGCAGCTCCCTTGACACTAGCTTCGAGACCCAGTACTTC CASSSLDTSFETQYF
TRBJ2-3 . . TRBV6-2/TRBV6-3 TGTGCCAGCAGTGAACAAACAGATACGCGGTATTTT CASSEQTDTRYF